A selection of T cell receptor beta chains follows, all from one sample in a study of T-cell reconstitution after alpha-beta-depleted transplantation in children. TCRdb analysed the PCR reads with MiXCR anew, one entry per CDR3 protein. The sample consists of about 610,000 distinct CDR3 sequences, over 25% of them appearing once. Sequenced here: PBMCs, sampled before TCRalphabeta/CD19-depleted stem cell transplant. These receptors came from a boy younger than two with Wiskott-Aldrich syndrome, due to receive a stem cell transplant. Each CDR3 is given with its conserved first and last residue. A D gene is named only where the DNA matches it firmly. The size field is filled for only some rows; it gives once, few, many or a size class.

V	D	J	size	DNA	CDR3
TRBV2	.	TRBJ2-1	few	TGTGCCAGCAGCACCCCGAGCCAGGGCGCATCTAATGAGCAGTTCTTC	CASSTPSQGASNEQFF
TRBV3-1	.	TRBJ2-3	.	TGTGCCAGCAGCCAACAGGGTACCACAGATACGCAGTATTTT	CASSQQGTTDTQYF
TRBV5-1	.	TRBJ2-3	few	TGCGCCAGCAGCTTGGTGGACTCAGACACAGATACGCAGTATTTT	CASSLVDSDTDTQYF
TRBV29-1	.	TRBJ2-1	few	TGCAGCGTTGAAGGACGGATCTACAATGAGCAGTTCTTC	CSVEGRIYNEQFF
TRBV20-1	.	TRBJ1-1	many	TGCAGTGCTCGACGGACGAACACTGAAGCTTTCTTT	CSARRTNTEAFF
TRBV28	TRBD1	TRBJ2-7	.	TGTGCCAGCAGTGGGACAGGGACCATCTACGACCAGTACTTC	CASSGTGTIYDQYF
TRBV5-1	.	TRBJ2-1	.	TGCGCCAGCAGCTTGAACCAGGGCGACTACAATGAGCAGTTCTTC	CASSLNQGDYNEQFF
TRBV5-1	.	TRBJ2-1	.	TGCGCCAGCAGCTTGTTACCTGTCGAGGATGAGCAGTTCTTC	CASSLLPVEDEQFF
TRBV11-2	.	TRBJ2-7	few	TGTGCCAGCAGCTCCTGGGGACGGAGCTCCTACGAGCAGTACTTC	CASSSWGRSSYEQYF
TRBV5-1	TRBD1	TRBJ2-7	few	TGCGCCAGCAGCCCGGGACAGGGTAATTATAGAAACGAGCAGTACTTC	CASSPGQGNYRNEQYF
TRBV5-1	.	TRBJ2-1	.	TGCGCCAGCAGTTGGGGCGGAGTCAGCGATGAGCAGTTCTTC	CASSWGGVSDEQFF
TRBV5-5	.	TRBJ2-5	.	TGTGCCAGCAGCTTGGGCGGGGCGGGGAGGACCCAGTACTTC	CASSLGGAGRTQYF
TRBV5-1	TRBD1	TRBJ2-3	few	TGCGCCAGTCTAACCGGGACAGACAACCCCGGCACAGATACGCAGTATTTT	CASLTGTDNPGTDTQYF
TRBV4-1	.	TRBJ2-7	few	TGCGCCAGCAGCCACGGGGACTCCTACGAGCAGTACTTC	CASSHGDSYEQYF
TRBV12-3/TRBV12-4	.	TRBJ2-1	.	TGTGCCAGCAGTTTGAAGGGTTACAATGAGCAGTTCTTC	CASSLKGYNEQFF
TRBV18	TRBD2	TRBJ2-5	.	TGTGCCAGCTCACTACTTGCATCCGGGACTAGCACTCAAGAGACCCAGTACTTC	CASSLLASGTSTQETQYF
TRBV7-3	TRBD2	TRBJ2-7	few	TGTGCCAGCAGCACCGGACTAGAAAACTACGAGCAGTACTTC	CASSTGLENYEQYF
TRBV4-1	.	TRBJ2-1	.	TGCGCCAGCAGCCAACGCACAGGGATCGATGAGCAGTTCTTC	CASSQRTGIDEQFF